The clone carrying this T cell receptor beta chain came up many times. The antigen is unknown. These data belong to a study of neurological immune-mediated disorders. General study points: The study found the most TCR clonal expansion in HTLV-1-associated myelopathy and the least in multiple sclerosis, below healthy controls.

The CDR3 consists of 14 residues. Germline assignment: CDR1 DFQATT and CDR2 SNEGSKA (reference sequence). V lost 6 bases to trimming and J lost 7 bases; unmatched junction nucleotides: 9. TCRdb reanalysed the 5' RACE reads using MiXCR and keeps one entry per CDR3 protein. The data contain 66,000 or so distinct CDR3 sequences, 3.4% of them seen just once; the ten biggest clones take up about 4%. The chain uses TRBV20-1 and TRBJ2-1; 10 bases fit TRBD2. The sequence derives from a man aged 35 to 55 with multiple sclerosis. The sequenced material came from PBMCs. The CDR3 here is CSAKGLADFNEQFF. The DNA of the CDR3 is TGCAGTGCAAAAGGACTAGCGGACTTTAATGAGCAGTTCTTC.